Below, one T cell receptor (beta chain) is given with its context. This sample includes further DNA sequences coding for the same CDR3. The data derive from a study of blood T cell repertoires in COVID-19. Across the whole study: There were acute and convalescent COVID-19 samples, and they came from the United States, Italy and Spain. In each case, the material was cDNA or gDNA derived from T cells, B-cell-depleted T cells, or PBMCs.

The CDR3 spans 15 residues. Germline CDR1 reads SGHVS; CDR2 reads FQNEAQ. Losses at the gene ends were 1 base for V and 2 bases for J; bases not matched to a gene: 1. Per the original methods: Amplified reference gene primers provided the basis for estimating nucleated cell counts. Sequencing used immunoSEQ multiplex PCR; TCRdb keeps in-frame clones, though not all of them. V and J calls and clone size are those listed in that table; D and trimming were worked out from the DNA. The table shows around 60,000 clones, with around 77% occurring only once. Followed over time, Seattle patients had been enrolled while infection was active.

The clonotype comes from a woman in her seventies with COVID-19, enrolled during active disease. The rearrangement uses TRBV7-8 and TRBJ1-2; 10 nucleotides agree with TRBD1. Source material: peripheral blood. CDR3 residues: CASSLGTGGNYGYTF. The DNA of the CDR3 is TGTGCCAGCAGCTTAGGGACAGGGGGGAACTATGGCTACACCTTC.